This T cell receptor beta chain emerged from a study of cytomegalovirus exposure and HLA in healthy donors. Germline CDR1 SGHVS, CDR2 FNYEAQ. The V end was cut by 2 bases, the J end by 0 bases, with 8 bases between. CDR3 length equals 15 residues. Points from the study as a whole: Researchers catalogued over 150 TCR beta chains as cytomegalovirus-associated. Researchers reportedly found TCR beta sequences accurately predicted most subjects' HLA-A and HLA-B alleles. Later analysis suggested links between common viral pathogens and several top significant clusters.

The primer mix had 60 Vbeta and 13 Jbeta primers. Per the study methods: The count from a later analysis was 79 million or so unique TCR beta chains, some 10 million of them shared. TCRdb's table, derived via immunoSEQ multiplex PCR, lists solely in-frame clones and lacks some. V, J and clone size are taken as reported in that table, and D and trimming were inferred from the DNA itself. The sample consists of 150,000 to 200,000 clones, 72% of them appearing once. In the case of this clone: As yet, its antigen is unknown.

The sequence was obtained from a human donor in good health. Source material: PBMCs. The V gene is TRBV7-6, the J gene TRBJ2-1; a possible D gene is TRBD1 (6 bases). The CDR3 DNA follows: TGTGCCAGCAGCTTAAGGGACAACTCCTACAATGAGCAGTTCTTC. The encoded protein is CASSLRDNSYNEQFF.